Each of the 14 T cell receptor beta chains below was sequenced from the same sample in a study of shared clonotypes between healthy human individuals. This table comes from immunoSEQ multiplex PCR, and its TCRdb copy is limited to in-frame clones, with some not included. The sample includes over 95,000 clones, approximately 70% seen only once; the top ten take 20% to 25%. Sequences were obtained from memory CD8+ T cells sorted from blood. As for subset: CD45RO+ cells pooled with CCR7-negative TemRA cells. The receptor source for this set is a woman in her 30s in good health.

This clone appeared a few times. V gene TRBV28 combines with J gene TRBJ1-6, with 7 bases matching TRBD1. V dropped 10 bases and J dropped 10; count of bases not matched to a gene: 16. The CDR3 spans 15 residues. Germline assignment: CDR1 MDHEN and CDR2 SYDVKM. CDR3 protein: CAISPGTETISPLHF. DNA for the CDR3: TGTGCCATCTCCCCAGGGACAGAAACGATCTCACCCCTCCACTTT.

The genes are TRBV28 and TRBJ2-3; D gene uncertain. Trimming stripped 2 bases from V and 3 bases from J, with 6 bases between. CDR1 is MDHEN and CDR2 is SYDVKM in the germline V gene. There are 13 residues in the CDR3. In DNA, the CDR3 is TGTGCCAGCAGTTTACCACAGACAGATACGCAGTATTTT. Its protein product is CASSLPQTDTQYF. The full variable domain, completed using reference TRBV28 and TRBJ2-3, is DVKVTQSSRYLVKRTGEKVFLECVQDMDHENMFWYRQDPGLGLRLIYFSYDVKMKEKGDIPEGYSVSREKKERFSLILESASTNQTSMYLCASSLPQTDTQYFGPGTRLTVL.

The chain is built from TRBV13 and TRBJ1-2; no definite D call. The CDR3 covers 13 residues. The V end lost 0 bases, the J end lost 3 bases, and 5 bases lay between the germline ends. The germline V gene encodes CDR1 PRHDT and CDR2 FYEKMQ (reference sequence). The CDR3 here is CASSLGADYGYTF. CDR3 nucleotide sequence: TGTGCCAGCAGCTTAGGTGCCGACTATGGCTACACCTTC.

The chain recombines TRBV4-2 with TRBJ2-7, with TRBD2 identical over 10 bases. From germline, CDR1 is LGHNA and CDR2 YNFKEQ. The CDR3 sequence is 15 residues long. V was pared by 3 bases and J by 3 bases, with 5 bases of the junction left unmatched. CDR3 coding DNA: TGTGCCAGCAGCCACCAAAAGCGGGAGGGCTACGAGCAGTACTTC. The encoded protein is CASSHQKREGYEQYF.

This sequence joins TRBV19 and TRBJ2-7; D is unresolved. This CDR3 is 15 amino acids long. CDR1 and CDR2 (germline): LNHDA, SQIVND (reference sequence). Trimming pared 5 bases from V and 6 bases from J, leaving 20 bases between. CDR3 sequence reads: CASSPAVASIGEQYF. The CDR3 bases are TGTGCCAGTAGTCCGGCCGTAGCCAGTATCGGCGAGCAGTACTTC. The whole variable domain, remainder taken from reference TRBV19 and TRBJ2-7, is DGGITQSPKYLFRKEGQNVTLSCEQNLNHDAMYWYRQDPGQGLRLIYYSQIVNDFQKGDIAEGYSVSREKKESFPLTVTSAQKNPTAFYLCASSPAVASIGEQYFGPGTRLTVT.

This clone was detected a few times. The J gene is TRBJ2-2, the V gene TRBV9; D might be TRBD1 (6 bases). CDR3 size: 14 residues. V lost 5 bases and J 7 bases, leaving 15 bases between the germline ends. In germline, CDR1 is SGDLS, CDR2 YYNGEE. Here the CDR3 reads CASSAAGENGELFF. CDR3 nucleotide sequence: TGTGCCAGCAGTGCAGCAGGGGAGAACGGGGAGCTGTTTTTT.

The chain combines TRBV4-1 with TRBJ2-1; 10 positions match TRBD1. There are 19 residues in the CDR3. Germline V gives CDR1 MGHRA, CDR2 YSYEKL. Unmatched junction bases numbered 15, after V lost 4 bases and J lost 3 bases. The CDR3, as DNA: TGCGCCAGCAGCCGCCCCGGGACAGGGGTTAATGTTTTCTACAATGAGCAGTTCTTC. This gives the protein CASSRPGTGVNVFYNEQFF.

The gene calls are TRBV27 and TRBJ1-5; D gene ambiguous. This CDR3 region has 11 residues. Between the trimmed V and J ends, which lost 9 bases and 5 bases, there was a span of 8 bases. Germline CDR1 and CDR2: MNHEY and SMNVEV (reference sequence). CDR3 residues: CARVDDQPQHF. CDR3 nucleotides: TGTGCCAGAGTGGATGATCAGCCCCAGCATTTT.

V usage is TRBV6-6 and J usage is TRBJ2-3; the D gene could be TRBD1 or TRBD2 (5 bases each). Trimming pared 7 bases from V and 0 bases from J, leaving 17 bases between. Germline values: CDR1 MNHNY, CDR2 SVGAGI (reference sequence). The CDR3 spans 16 residues. In DNA, the CDR3 is TGTGCCAGCACCGAAGGGACCAGATCTAGCACAGATACGCAGTATTTT. It encodes CASTEGTRSSTDTQYF.

The chain is built from TRBV9 and TRBJ2-5, with TRBD2 as a possible D gene (6 bases). The J call may be faulty, since TRBJ2-7 better matches the DNA end. The CDR3 is 14 amino acids. Per germline, CDR1 SGDLS and CDR2 YYNGEE. The CDR3 DNA reads as TGTGCCAGCAGTCTCGGGGGAGGAAGCGACGAGCAGTACTTC. It translates to CASSLGGGSDEQYF.

This sequence joins TRBV15 and TRBJ2-2; D ambiguous. Trimming left V 1 base short and J 5 bases short, with 11 bases between. Germline V gives CDR1 LNHNV, CDR2 YYDKDF (reference sequence). The CDR3 totals 15 residues. The CDR3 DNA sequence: TGTGCCACCAGCAGAGCCGGGTTCGGGACCGGGGAGCTGTTTTTT. Protein: CATSRAGFGTGELFF.

The CDR3 DNA reads TGTGCCAGCAGCTTATCTAGCGGGAACACCGGGGAGCTGTTTTTT. Translation: CASSLSSGNTGELFF. This rearrangement joins TRBV7-2 to TRBJ2-2; 7 bases agree with TRBD2. Per the germline V gene, CDR1 is SGHTA and CDR2 is FQGNSA. The CDR3 is 15 amino acids. V was clipped by 2 bases and J by 1 base; unmatched bases: 1.

The CDR3 nucleotides are TGTGCCAGCAGCCCTACAGGGGGCTTAACTGAAGCTTTCTTT. This codes for CASSPTGGLTEAFF. V is TRBV27 and J is TRBJ1-1; 9 nucleotides line up with TRBD1. The CDR3 spans 14 residues. Germline V gene data show CDR1 as MNHEY and CDR2 as SMNVEV (reference sequence). The junction had 7 bases not matched to a gene; V was cut back by 6 bases and J by 5 bases.

This clone was seen repeatedly, ten times or more. The CDR3 DNA reads TGCGCCAGCAGTCAAACCGGACTCTCACAAGAGACCCAGTACTTC. Translated, it gives CASSQTGLSQETQYF. V gene TRBV23-1 combines with J gene TRBJ2-5, with a tentative D call TRBD2 (5 bases). TRBV23-1 is treated as an ORF (open reading frame) with a function not yet certain. The CDR3 covers 15 residues. Trimming removed 2 bases at V and 2 bases at J, with 12 bases between.